These 15 T cell receptor beta chains came from one sample sequenced in a study of blood T cell repertoires in COVID-19. The assay was immunoSEQ multiplex PCR, and TCRdb's table has in-frame clones only and misses some. The sample yields approximately 110,000 clones, 65% to 80% seen once. The material sequenced was peripheral blood. These receptors were obtained from a man between 70 and 80 years old with active or convalescent COVID-19.

The chain combines TRBV5-1 with TRBJ2-7; 9 bases match TRBD1. This CDR3 region has 14 residues. With 5 bases clipped from V and 5 bases from J, the junction kept 8 bases outside the gene matches. Germline V gene data show CDR1 as SGHRS and CDR2 as YFSETQ. The CDR3 DNA sequence: TGCGCCAGCAGTTTGATGGGGACAGGGAACGAGCAGTACTTC. This encodes CASSLMGTGNEQYF.

The chain employs TRBV19 and TRBJ1-2; D is unclear. This CDR3 spans 13 amino acids. Trimming took 3 bases from V and 3 from J, leaving 8 bases between them. The germline V gene encodes CDR1 LNHDA and CDR2 SQIVND (reference sequence). Here the CDR3 reads CASSIGMHYGYTF. In DNA form, the CDR3 reads TGTGCCAGTAGTATTGGCATGCACTATGGCTACACCTTC.

V gene TRBV7-8 combines with J gene TRBJ1-5; TRBD1 is a possible D gene (5 bases). Trimming removed 5 bases from V and 2 bases from J, with 7 bases in between. The CDR3 length is 13 residues. CDR1 and CDR2 (germline): SGHVS, FQNEAQ. CDR3 coding DNA: TGTGCCAGCAGCGGGGGGGGCAATCAGCCCCAGCATTTT. It translates to CASSGGGNQPQHF.

The V gene is TRBV5-1, the J gene TRBJ2-3, with TRBD1 matching 9 bases. The trim removed 3 bases at V and 4 bases at J, leaving 9 bases unmatched. Germline V CDR1 and CDR2: SGHRS, YFSETQ. CDR3 length: 16 amino acids. For the CDR3, the DNA is TGCGCCAGCAGCTGGACCAGGACAGGGGCCGCAGATACGCAGTATTTT. Its translation is CASSWTRTGAADTQYF.

This chain links TRBV30 with TRBJ1-1; 7 nucleotides match TRBD1. Unmatched junction bases numbered 13, after V lost 7 bases and J lost 5 bases. CDR3 length: 14 residues. CDR1 and CDR2 (germline): GTSNPN, SVGIG (reference sequence). This CDR3 is CAFIRGQGVTEAFF. CDR3 sequence (DNA): TGTGCCTTCATAAGGGGGCAGGGGGTGACTGAAGCTTTCTTT.

This chain joins TRBV23-1 and TRBJ2-1, with TRBD1 matching 9 bases. TRBV23-1 qualifies as an ORF whose function is uncertain. This CDR3 has 16 residues. The V gene end was trimmed by 3 bases and the J gene end by 2 bases; junction bases not matched to a gene: 5. The CDR3 DNA is TGCGCCAGCAGTCAGCGCCGGGACAGGGCCTACAATGAGCAGTTCTTC. Its protein is CASSQRRDRAYNEQFF.

The CDR3 DNA reads TGTGCCAGCAGGTCCATAGGGGGCCCTTATGGCTACACCTTC. This translates into CASRSIGGPYGYTF. The rearrangement uses TRBV28 and TRBJ1-2; 7 bases line up with TRBD1. The CDR3 sequence is 14 residues long. Germline assignment: CDR1 MDHEN and CDR2 SYDVKM. The V and J ends lost 6 bases and 5 bases, in that order; junction bases with no gene match: 9.

The V and J genes are TRBV9 and TRBJ1-2, with 12 bases fitting TRBD1. The germline V gene has CDR1 SGDLS and CDR2 YYNGEE. With V trimmed by 0 bases and J by 3 bases, 6 bases remained unmatched. The CDR3 runs to 17 residues. This chain's CDR3 is CASSVEGDRGLYYGYTF. Written as DNA, the CDR3 is TGTGCCAGCAGCGTAGAGGGGGACAGGGGGCTTTACTATGGCTACACCTTC.

A single count supports this clone. The chain recombines TRBV6-5 with TRBJ1-6, with 8 bases aligning to TRBD1. J lost 9 bases, V lost 5 bases, and 9 bases had no gene match. The germline CDR1 and CDR2 sequences are MNHEY and SVGAGI. The CDR3 is 15 residues long. This chain's CDR3 is CASSQSQGAGSPLHF. CDR3 sequence (DNA): TGTGCCAGCAGTCAATCTCAGGGGGCAGGTTCACCCCTCCACTTT.

The DNA for the CDR3 is TGTGCCAGCGCCCAGGGGCAAGGGTCACCCCTCCACTTT. Protein product: CASAQGQGSPLHF. This chain joins TRBV6-5 and TRBJ1-6, with a possible D match to TRBD1 (6 bases). The CDR3 extends over 13 amino acids. Trimming stripped 8 bases from V and 10 bases from J, with 15 bases between. Looked up from germline, CDR1 is MNHEY and CDR2 is SVGAGI.

The chain joins TRBV24-1 to TRBJ1-2, with a possible D match to TRBD1 (6 bases). Germline V lookup: CDR1 KGHDR, CDR2 SFDVKD. CDR3 length: 14 residues. Trimming removed 4 bases from V and 2 bases from J, with 10 bases in between. CDR3 in amino acids: CATSDRQENYGYTF. The CDR3 DNA reads TGTGCCACCAGTGACCGACAGGAAAACTATGGCTACACCTTC.

The chain employs TRBV7-8 and TRBJ2-2; 11 bases are shared with TRBD2. The CDR3 spans 16 residues. Trimming cost V 5 bases and J 1 base; bases outside gene matches: 3. Germline CDR1 is SGHVS and CDR2 is FQNEAQ. DNA of the CDR3: TGTGCCAGCAGCACCCTAGCGGGAGGGAACACCGGGGAGCTGTTTTTT. Translated: CASSTLAGGNTGELFF.

The V and J genes are TRBV5-4 and TRBJ2-7; TRBD1 might be the D (6 bases). Trimming pared 5 bases from V and 2 bases from J, leaving 20 bases between. The CDR3 spans 16 residues. CDR1 and CDR2 (germline): SGHNT, YYREEE (reference sequence). The CDR3 nucleotides are TGTGCCAGCAGGAAACAGGGTGAGGTGGTGACCTACGAGCAGTACTTC. Its translation is CASRKQGEVVTYEQYF.

This clone was seen a handful of times. The CDR3 nucleotides are TGTGCCAGCAGCTCCGAACCGGGACAGATGAACACTGAAGCTTTCTTT. Protein product: CASSSEPGQMNTEAFF. V gene TRBV7-9 combines with J gene TRBJ1-1, with 7 bases identical to TRBD1. CDR1 is SEHNR, CDR2 FQNEAQ, per germline (reference sequence). CDR3 size: 16 residues. V shed 4 bases and J 0 bases; nucleotides not matched to a gene: 8. Combining the CDR3 with reference TRBV7-9 and TRBJ1-1 gives the whole variable domain DTGVSQNPRHKITKRGQNVTFRCDPISEHNRLYWYRQTLGQGPEFLTYFQNEAQLEKSRLLSDRFSAERPKGSFSTLEIQRTEQGDSAMYLCASSSEPGQMNTEAFFGQGTRLTVV.

J is TRBJ1-1 and V is TRBV12-3 or TRBV12-4, with D hard to call. The CDR3 runs 13 residues. With 7 bases removed from V and 5 bases from J, the gap between germline ends came to 14 bases. In nucleotides, the CDR3 is TGTGCCAGCAAACACAGACGAGATACTGAAGCTTTCTTT. Residues: CASKHRRDTEAFF.